This TCR beta chain was identified in a study of regulatory T cells in long-lasting Graves disease. This clonotype was observed at least ten times. The CDR3 spans 15 residues. CDR1 SGHTA and CDR2 FQGTGA come from the germline V gene. V lost 6 bases, J lost 3 bases, and 9 bases stayed unmatched. For TCR beta, libraries came from iRepertoire HTBI primers and Arm-PCR of CDR3 regions. From the multiplex PCR reads, TCRdb called clonotypes with MiXCR, one entry per CDR3 protein. The sample lists under 250,000 distinct CDR3 sequences, approximately 18% seen once, with about 10% in the top ten. Time point described: newly diagnosed GD, antithyroid drugs for less than 3 months. The TCR library used RNA extracted from PBMCs. American Thyroid Association guidelines defined how Graves' disease was diagnosed. The sample was also reused in another study, on T cells in Graves' hyperthyroidism and ophthalmopathy. That paper adds: Graves' hyperthyroidism was deemed stable absent ophthalmopathy progression within 18 months.

The V gene is TRBV7-3, the J gene TRBJ2-7; TRBD1 matches 9 bases. The TCR sequence derives from a woman aged 25 to 39 with Graves disease. The sequences come from peripheral blood mononuclear cells (PBMCs), collected at new diagnosis, from a patient treated with antithyroid drugs. The CDR3 region is CASRAGQGNLYEQYF. CDR3 nucleotides: TGTGCCAGCAGGGCAGGACAGGGGAACCTCTACGAGCAGTACTTC.